The rows below give T cell receptor beta chains drawn from one sample of a study of lymphopenia after photon versus proton radiotherapy. The method was immunoSEQ multiplex PCR; TCRdb's version includes in-frame clones alone and lacks a portion of them. The data hold about 3,800 clones, with roughly 70% observed a single time. Sequencing was performed on peripheral blood, taken from a patient treated with proton-based radiotherapy. The receptors originated from a man of 80 years or more with esophageal cancer. The CDR3 runs from the conserved cysteine through the conserved F or W. Each record gives: V gene, CDR3 protein.

>TRBV11-3
CASSPDRAVSGNIQYF
>TRBV29-1
CSVSRQMNTEAFF
>TRBV2
CASSEATFAGTGELFF
>TRBV14
CASSQDRSGTQYF
>TRBV20-1
CSASGRGLFF
>TRBV7-6
CASSLVEQGTEAFF
>TRBV29-1
CSVGQIGTGIRYTF
>TRBV7-9
CASSSETQYF
>TRBV5-5
CASSQVLGTGSGEQYF
>TRBV11-3
CASSRDLEAFF
>TRBV16
CASSQSSQEKLFF
>TRBV6-5
CASRTGPKGQPQHF
>TRBV7-2
CASSSSGTGGIEQFF
>TRBV9
CASSPSGGGGSYNEQFF
>TRBV21-1
CASILDGVKHGYTF
>TRBV25-1
CASSPPGFYGYTF
>TRBV21-1
CASRMSFYTGLTGELFF
>TRBV6-6
CASSRKQGSEAFF
>TRBV4-2
CASSQEQGAAYEQYF
>TRBV6-5
CASRVSYEQYF
>TRBV5-1
CASSLESPPGRNEQFF
>TRBV4-1
CASSSGGVETQYF
>TRBV28
CASSFRDYGYTF
>TRBV5-6
CASKQDTHYEQYF
>TRBV29-1
CSVVFYTDTQYF
>TRBV7-2
CASSLAGGHSYNEQFF
>TRBV13
CASSLGTRVAGANVLTF
>TRBV30
CAWKFGGRAETQYF
>TRBV7-9
CASSLLILGQGTYEAFF
>TRBV14
CASSPLSLNTEAFF
>TRBV5-1
CASSLDSGGNTIYF
>TRBV18
CASSPPSQGAGTGQYF
>TRBV2
CASSERDNSSF
>TRBV5-6
CASSLPRVNTEAFF
>TRBV19
CASSIKGDTEAFF
>TRBV4-2
CASSQGLAGGQDTGELFF
>TRBV10-1
CASGDRVYEQYF
>TRBV25-1
CASSGQIAYEQYF
>TRBV29-1
CSVDGRQGVNYGYTF
>TRBV10-1
CASSESGSTYEQYF
>TRBV5-5
CASSSDRFGYTF
>TRBV2
CASSAPLHDTYSNQPQHF
>TRBV11-3
CASSSAGPDTQYF
>TRBV15
CATSREQPGGVGEKLFF
>TRBV11-2
CASSSRLEPQHF
>TRBV7-9
CASSLGTARPLDTQYF
>TRBV7-3
CASSLLKGETQYF
>TRBV12-1
CASSPTGDVFEKLFF
>TRBV29-1
CTTRREDGSGELFF
>TRBV10-2
CASPQAPGLGPADTQYF
>TRBV12-5
CASGLAYFLAGGSYEQYF
>TRBV6-5
CASSSVGFGANVLTF
>TRBV5-3
CARKRRGRGAYEQYF
>TRBV25-1
CASSEGQGSWGTEAFF
>TRBV6-5
CASSYRAGSSYEQYF